The 27 T cell receptor beta chains presented below share a single source sample, sequenced in a study of T cells after posttransplantation cyclophosphamide. Data came from immunoSEQ multiplex PCR; TCRdb stores just in-frame clones and leaves some out. This sample includes about 30,000 clones with no singletons; its ten biggest clones take up approximately 3%. The material sequenced was PBMCs. The receptors stem from an older woman in good health, CMV-negative, and a related stem cell transplant donor.

CDR3: CASSRGQVDGYTF. In DNA, the CDR3 is TGTGCCAGCAGTAGGGGACAGGTCGATGGCTACACCTTC. This chain joins TRBV27 and TRBJ1-2; TRBD1 aligns across 8 bases. V trimming: 5 bases; J trimming: 6 bases; junction bases outside the gene matches: 5. CDR3 length: 13 amino acids. The germline V gene encodes CDR1 MNHEY and CDR2 SMNVEV (reference sequence).

This clone was counted ten times or more. This sequence joins TRBV4-1 and TRBJ2-1; D call uncertain. This CDR3 has 17 amino acids. The germline V gene encodes CDR1 MGHRA and CDR2 YSYEKL. V lost 0 bases and J 0 bases, leaving 12 bases between the germline ends. As DNA, the CDR3 is TGCGCCAGCAGCCAAGATTTTAGGGTGAGCTCCTACAATGAGCAGTTCTTC. It encodes CASSQDFRVSSYNEQFF.

The gene calls are TRBV28 and TRBJ2-7; 9 nucleotides agree with TRBD1. This CDR3 spans 14 amino acids. Per germline, CDR1 MDHEN and CDR2 SYDVKM. Unmatched junction bases numbered 7, after V lost 7 bases and J lost 3 bases. The CDR3 DNA is TGTGCCAGCAAAGGACAGGGGCGTTACTACGAGCAGTACTTC. Protein product: CASKGQGRYYEQYF.

The V gene is TRBV5-1, the J gene TRBJ2-3, with 11 bases that match TRBD2. Trimming took 4 bases from V and 0 from J; bases not matched to a gene: 7. CDR3 length: 17 amino acids. The germline V gene encodes CDR1 SGHRS and CDR2 YFSETQ. The chain's CDR3 is CASSNTPSGGSTDTQYF. CDR3 nucleotide sequence: TGCGCCAGCAGCAATACCCCTAGCGGGGGGAGCACAGATACGCAGTATTTT.

This clone has a count of ten or more. V gene TRBV11-2 combines with J gene TRBJ2-7; tentatively, D is TRBD2 (5 bases). V lost 1 base to trimming and J lost 1 base, with 20 bases between them. CDR3 length equals 18 residues. Per germline, CDR1 SGHAT and CDR2 FQNNGV. The CDR3, as DNA: TGTGCCAGCAGCTTAGTGGGGTCAAGGCCTAGCATTTCCTACGAGCAGTACTTC. Protein sequence: CASSLVGSRPSISYEQYF.

This clone was observed a handful of times. The chain joins TRBV30 to TRBJ2-3; no clear D. The ends were cut back, 6 bases at V and 6 bases at J, with 16 bases in the middle. Germline values: CDR1 GTSNPN, CDR2 SVGIG (reference sequence). The CDR3 loop spans 13 amino acids. The CDR3 is CACYRGSGDTQYF. CDR3 coding DNA: TGTGCCTGCTACCGAGGCTCCGGGGATACGCAGTATTTT.

This clone was recorded at least ten times. The chain is built from TRBV11-3 and TRBJ2-1; maybe TRBD1 (6 bases). Germline V gene lookup returns CDR1 SGHNT and CDR2 YENEEA. The CDR3 has 14 amino acids. The V and J ends lost 1 base and 6 bases respectively, with 10 bases between them. The CDR3 DNA is TGTGCCAGCAGCTTAGGACAGGAACGCAATGAGCAGTTCTTC. Its translation is CASSLGQERNEQFF.

This clone was recorded many times. This chain's CDR3 is CASSPGTSWNTEAFF. The CDR3 coding sequence is TGTGCCAGCAGTCCCGGGACATCTTGGAACACTGAAGCTTTCTTT. The rearrangement uses TRBV5-6 and TRBJ1-1; tentative D call: TRBD1 (6 bases). CDR1 is SGHDT, CDR2 YYEEEE, per germline. Deletions cut 5 bases from V and 1 base from J, with 15 bases between. The CDR3 is 15 amino acids.

This clone was seen ten or more times. The V and J genes are TRBV4-1 and TRBJ2-1; D is perhaps TRBD2 (6 bases). Trimming removed 4 bases from V and 0 bases from J, with 13 bases in between. The V gene's germline CDR1 is MGHRA and CDR2 YSYEKL. CDR3 length: 16 residues. The DNA of the CDR3 is TGCGCCAGCAGCCTTAAATGGGACTTCTCCTACAATGAGCAGTTCTTC. It is translated as CASSLKWDFSYNEQFF.

Ten or more counts support this clone. The chain joins TRBV10-1 to TRBJ2-7; 12 positions match TRBD2. Unmatched junction bases numbered 5, after V lost 6 bases and J lost 2 bases. The CDR3 is made up of 15 amino acids. Germline V lookup: CDR1 WNHNN, CDR2 SYGVQD (reference sequence). The CDR3 nucleotides read TGCGCCAGCAGCGAGGGACTAGCGGGCCCCTACGAGCAGTACTTC. This encodes CASSEGLAGPYEQYF.

The chain carries TRBV5-1 and TRBJ2-3; 7 bases match TRBD2. This CDR3 spans 16 amino acids. The J segment lost 0 bases and the V segment lost 0 bases, leaving 4 bases of the junction unmatched. Germline lookup yields CDR1 SGHRS and CDR2 YFSETQ. CDR3 coding DNA: TGCGCCAGCAGCTTGGCACTAGCGCCGAGCACAGATACGCAGTATTTT. Translation gives CASSLALAPSTDTQYF.

Details on this clone: An end of the junction differs from the germline gene, which may be a read error. The chain uses TRBV7-6 and TRBJ2-2; TRBD1 agrees at 7 bases. This CDR3 is built from 15 residues. The germline V gene has CDR1 SGHVS and CDR2 FNYEAQ. The CDR3 nucleotides read TGTGCCAGCAGCCCTCAGACAGGGAACTCCGGGGAGCTGTTTTTT. Translation gives CASSPQTGNSGELFF.

In its sample, this clone was seen many times. The chain employs TRBV7-9 and TRBJ2-1; 10 positions match TRBD2. Germline CDR1 is SEHNR and CDR2 is FQNEAQ (reference sequence). V lost 6 bases and J lost 3; bases outside the gene matches: 5. This CDR3 has 15 amino acids. The CDR3 coding sequence is TGTGCCAGCAGAAGCGGGGGGGCCGACTACAATGAGCAGTTCTTC. It encodes CASRSGGADYNEQFF.

There are many counts of this clone. The chain joins TRBV10-1 to TRBJ2-3; a weak D match, TRBD1 (5 bases). Trimming took off 7 bases at V and 2 bases at J, with 19 bases between the two ends. The CDR3 is made up of 16 amino acids. Germline V gives CDR1 WNHNN, CDR2 SYGVQD (reference sequence). CDR3 nucleotide sequence: TGCGCCAGCACCAGGAACATCGACAGCCTCACAGATACGCAGTATTTT. Its translation is CASTRNIDSLTDTQYF.

This clone was detected ten times or more. This chain uses TRBV19 with TRBJ2-7; tentative D call: TRBD1 (5 bases). V was trimmed by 4 bases and J by 4 bases, leaving 8 bases between them. Looked up from germline, CDR1 is LNHDA and CDR2 is SQIVND (reference sequence). CDR3 length equals 12 residues. The CDR3 DNA reads TGTGCCAGTAGTACAGGGAAATACGAGCAGTACTTC. This encodes CASSTGKYEQYF.

This clone was seen many times. J is TRBJ1-5 and V is TRBV12-3 or TRBV12-4, with 9 nucleotides matching TRBD1. The CDR3 has 14 residues. Trimming took 5 bases from V and 6 from J; bases not matched to a gene: 5. The CDR3 protein is CASSPGQGTQPQHF. In nucleotides, the CDR3 is TGTGCCAGCAGTCCAGGACAGGGGACTCAGCCCCAGCATTTT.

This clone was found a few times. This chain joins TRBV4-1 and TRBJ2-3; TRBD1 matches at 9 bases. V was pared by 5 bases and J by 4 bases, with 10 bases of the junction left unmatched. This CDR3 is 16 amino acids long. The V gene's germline CDR1 is MGHRA and CDR2 YSYEKL. The CDR3 reads CASSDLGTGRADTQYF. The CDR3 DNA reads TGCGCCAGCAGCGACCTCGGGACAGGGCGAGCAGATACGCAGTATTTT.

V usage is TRBV12-3 or TRBV12-4 and J usage is TRBJ1-5; 9 positions agree with TRBD1. Trimming at V came to 3 bases and at J to 3 bases, leaving 12 bases not matched to a gene. This CDR3 has 18 residues. CDR3 residues: CASSFFNRGLRDNQPQHF. CDR3 bases: TGTGCCAGCAGTTTTTTTAACAGGGGGCTGAGGGACAATCAGCCCCAGCATTTT.

The chain links TRBV13 to TRBJ1-2; possibly TRBD1 for D (6 bases). The CDR3 sequence is 14 residues long. Germline assignment: CDR1 PRHDT and CDR2 FYEKMQ (reference sequence). V was clipped by 0 bases and J by 3 bases, with 8 bases between them. As DNA, the CDR3 is TGTGCCAGCAGCTTAGGGACAGGCGACTATGGCTACACCTTC. Translated, it gives CASSLGTGDYGYTF.

This clone was seen repeatedly, ten times or more. The same CDR3 arises from other DNA sequences in this sample as well. This rearrangement joins TRBV6-2 or TRBV6-3 to TRBJ2-3; TRBD2 matches at 8 bases. Germline trimming cut 2 bases from V and 4 bases from J; bases unmatched to any gene: 2. This CDR3 contains 14 residues. CDR1 is MNHEY, CDR2 SVGEGT, per germline. As DNA, the CDR3 is TGTGCCAGCAGTTACGGGACTAGGGCAGATACGCAGTATTTT. Translating gives CASSYGTRADTQYF.

At least ten counts were recorded for this clone. J is TRBJ2-7 and V is TRBV5-4, with D possibly TRBD2 on 5 matching bases. Germline CDR1 is SGHNT and CDR2 is YYREEE (reference sequence). Trimming pared 1 base from V and 3 bases from J, leaving 11 bases between. CDR3 length: 14 amino acids. The CDR3 spells CASSLSLAVYEQYF. The CDR3 region has the DNA TGTGCCAGCAGCTTGTCCCTAGCTGTCTACGAGCAGTACTTC.

This clone was detected ten times or more. The chain joins TRBV28 to TRBJ2-7, with 8 bases fitting TRBD1. Germline V CDR1 and CDR2: MDHEN, SYDVKM. The CDR3 length is 15 residues. The V gene end was trimmed by 2 bases and the J gene end by 3 bases; junction bases not matched to a gene: 6. DNA of the CDR3: TGTGCCAGCAGTTTAGAGGACAGGGACAACTACGAGCAGTACTTC. This sequence encodes CASSLEDRDNYEQYF.

The rearrangement links TRBV6-1 to TRBJ2-7, with a possible D match to TRBD1 (5 bases). Trimming removed 0 bases at V and 2 bases at J, with 11 bases between. The CDR3 loop spans 15 amino acids. Germline CDR1 and CDR2: MNHNS and SASEGT. CDR3 DNA: TGTGCCAGCAGTGAAGCGGAAGGGGCAACCTACGAGCAGTACTTC. Translation gives CASSEAEGATYEQYF.

This clone was counted many times. The V gene is TRBV10-1, the J gene TRBJ1-3; 8 positions match TRBD1. CDR3 length equals 15 residues. Germline trimming cut 8 bases from V and 6 bases from J; bases unmatched to any gene: 12. CDR1 and CDR2 from the germline V gene are WNHNN and SYGVQD (reference sequence). The CDR3 sequence is CASRRGQVLENTIYF. The DNA of the CDR3 is TGCGCCAGCCGTCGGGGACAGGTATTAGAAAACACCATATATTTT.

This clone was counted between two and nine times. V usage is TRBV13 and J usage is TRBJ2-2; D uncertain. V lost 1 base, J lost 5 bases, and 2 bases lay in between. The CDR3 is 12 amino acids. Germline-derived CDR1 and CDR2 are PRHDT and FYEKMQ (reference sequence). The CDR3 coding sequence is TGTGCCAGCAGCTTAGTAACCGGGGAGCTGTTTTTT. This gives the protein CASSLVTGELFF.

This clone was recorded a few times. This chain uses TRBV4-1 with TRBJ2-7, with D maybe TRBD1 (6 bases). Germline CDR1 MGHRA, CDR2 YSYEKL. The CDR3 is 15 amino acids. V was cut by 0 bases and J by 6 bases, with 15 bases left in between. DNA for the CDR3: TGCGCCAGCAGCCAAGATCCTCTTGGACAGAGCGAGCAGTACTTC. Translated, it gives CASSQDPLGQSEQYF.

This clone was recorded many times. The chain uses TRBV9 and TRBJ2-3; 8 bases fit TRBD2. Germline V gene sequence: CDR1 SGDLS, CDR2 YYNGEE. Trimming took 3 bases from V and 5 from J; bases not matched to a gene: 8. This CDR3 region has 15 residues. Here the CDR3 reads CASSAGRGSGDTQYF. In nucleotides, the CDR3 is TGTGCCAGCAGCGCCGGGAGGGGGTCTGGAGATACGCAGTATTTT.